The 20 T cell receptor beta chains presented below share a single source sample, sequenced in a study of blood T cell repertoires in COVID-19. The method was immunoSEQ multiplex PCR; TCRdb's version includes in-frame clones alone and lacks a portion of them. The table lists about 40,000 clones, 80% to 90% of them singletons, with about 4.9% in the top ten. The sample was peripheral blood. These receptors were obtained from a man aged 40-50 years with active COVID-19.

The rearrangement uses TRBV6-4 and TRBJ2-1; TRBD1 is a possible D gene (6 bases). This CDR3 is 12 amino acids long. V lost 5 bases and J lost 8, with 10 bases in between. In germline, CDR1 is MRHNA, CDR2 SNTAGT. CDR3 loop: CASSTEGDEQFF. CDR3 nucleotide sequence: TGTGCCAGCAGTACAGAGGGGGATGAGCAGTTCTTC.

This sequence joins TRBV25-1 and TRBJ2-1; D unresolved. The V and J ends lost 9 bases and 0 bases respectively, with 12 bases between them. The CDR3 totals 14 residues. CDR1 and CDR2 from the germline V gene are MGHDK and SYGVNS. Written as DNA, the CDR3 is TGTGCCAGTAGCCTTACTGGCTCCTACAATGAGCAGTTCTTC. Translation: CASSLTGSYNEQFF.

This chain links TRBV12-2 with TRBJ1-3. TRBV12-2 counts as a pseudogene. This CDR3 contains 16 residues. The CDR3 region has the DNA TGTGCAAGTCGCTTAGCCGAGGACCCCCTCGGGGACACCATATATTTT. It translates to CASRLAEDPLGDTIYF.

This clone occurred once. The gene calls are TRBV11-2 and TRBJ2-1; D perhaps matches TRBD2 (5 bases). This CDR3 spans 14 amino acids. V lost 5 bases and J lost 8, with 16 bases in between. Germline V gene sequence: CDR1 SGHAT, CDR2 FQNNGV. This chain's CDR3 is CASSQSWAGDEQFF. The CDR3 coding sequence is TGTGCCAGCAGCCAAAGCTGGGCGGGTGATGAGCAGTTCTTC.

This sequence joins TRBV4-1 and TRBJ2-1, with 10 bases identical to TRBD2. Trimming removed 7 bases from V and 0 bases from J; junction bases left unmatched: 9. Germline V gives CDR1 MGHRA, CDR2 YSYEKL. There are 17 residues in the CDR3. CDR3: CASTMGSGRSSYNEQFF. In nucleotides, the CDR3 is TGCGCCAGCACCATGGGTAGCGGGAGGAGCTCCTACAATGAGCAGTTCTTC.

This clone was observed a single time. The chain employs TRBV5-1 and TRBJ2-2; a weak D match, TRBD1 (7 bases). The CDR3 contains 15 residues. Per the germline V gene, CDR1 is SGHRS and CDR2 is YFSETQ. The ends were cut back, 3 bases at V and 5 bases at J, with 14 bases in the middle. The CDR3 coding sequence is TGCGCCAGCAGCTGGGCGGCAGGGGGGACCGGGGAGCTGTTTTTT. This sequence encodes CASSWAAGGTGELFF. The complete variable domain, with remaining parts taken from reference TRBV5-1 and TRBJ2-2, reads KAGVTQTPRYLIKTRGQQVTLSCSPISGHRSVSWYQQTPGQGLQFLFEYFSETQRNKGNFPGRFSGRQFSNSRSEMNVSTLELGDSALYLCASSWAAGGTGELFFGEGSRLTVL.

This CDR3 is CASRASGGAGYGYTF. In nucleotides, the CDR3 is TGTGCCAGCAGGGCCTCAGGGGGCGCTGGCTATGGCTACACCTTC. This chain connects TRBV28 to TRBJ1-2, with 8 positions matching TRBD1. Germline V gene data show CDR1 as MDHEN and CDR2 as SYDVKM. V lost 6 bases to trimming and J lost 4 bases; unmatched junction nucleotides: 10. The CDR3 totals 15 residues.

The chain combines TRBV7-3 with TRBJ2-2; D is uncertain. The CDR3 is 16 amino acids. Trimming stripped 1 base from V and 2 bases from J, with 11 bases between. Germline CDR1 SGHTA, CDR2 FQGTGA. The chain's CDR3 is CASSLIPRSNTGELFF. The DNA for the CDR3 is TGTGCCAGCAGCTTAATTCCTAGAAGTAACACCGGGGAGCTGTTTTTT.

This chain uses TRBV10-3 with TRBJ2-1, with a tentative D call TRBD1 (6 bases). Germline loops: CDR1 ENHRY, CDR2 SYGVKD. The CDR3 loop spans 12 amino acids. Trimming took 0 bases from V and 9 from J, leaving 6 bases between them. CDR3 loop: CAISESGGEQFF. CDR3 bases: TGTGCCATCAGTGAGTCAGGGGGTGAGCAGTTCTTC.

The V call is TRBV9, the J call TRBJ2-2; no firm D call. Trimming left V 1 base short and J 3 bases short, with 7 bases between. Germline loops: CDR1 SGDLS, CDR2 YYNGEE. The CDR3 has 14 amino acids. This CDR3 reads CASSVLRDTGELFF. CDR3 coding DNA: TGTGCCAGCAGCGTACTTCGGGACACCGGGGAGCTGTTTTTT. Combining the CDR3 with reference TRBV9 and TRBJ2-2 gives the whole variable domain DSGVTQTPKHLITATGQRVTLRCSPRSGDLSVYWYQQSLDQGLQFLIQYYNGEERAKGNILERFSAQQFPDLHSELNLSSLELGDSALYFCASSVLRDTGELFFGEGSRLTVL.

This clone counts as medium-sized. The chain carries TRBV27 and TRBJ1-4; 9 nucleotides align to TRBD1. Germline V gene data show CDR1 as MNHEY and CDR2 as SMNVEV (reference sequence). The CDR3 length is 18 residues. Trimming at V came to 0 bases and at J to 0 bases, leaving 5 bases not matched to a gene. The CDR3 sequence: CASSLSLGQGSTNEKLFF. The CDR3 DNA reads as TGTGCCAGCAGTTTATCGTTGGGACAGGGATCAACTAATGAAAAACTGTTTTTT.

The chain recombines TRBV24-1 with TRBJ2-1; perhaps TRBD2 as D (5 bases). The CDR3 runs 13 residues. The germline gives CDR1 KGHDR, CDR2 SFDVKD. V was cut by 5 bases and J by 5 bases, with 9 bases left in between. CDR3 DNA: TGTGCCACCAGTGCGCAGCGGAACAATGAGCAGTTCTTC. Residues: CATSAQRNNEQFF.

The V call is TRBV19, the J call TRBJ2-5; no firm D call. V was clipped by 5 bases and J by 5 bases, with 15 bases between them. The germline gives CDR1 LNHDA, CDR2 SQIVND (reference sequence). The CDR3 is made up of 14 amino acids. CDR3 sequence reads: CASSPQTDGETQYF. Here the CDR3 DNA reads TGTGCCAGTAGTCCCCAGACTGACGGGGAGACCCAGTACTTC.

Only one count was recorded for this clone. This rearrangement joins TRBV27 to TRBJ2-7; TRBD1 matches 9 bases. Per the germline V gene, CDR1 is MNHEY and CDR2 is SMNVEV (reference sequence). CDR3 length equals 13 residues. J lost 6 bases, V lost 5 bases, and 5 bases had no gene match. In DNA, the CDR3 is TGTGCCAGCAGTACCGGGACAGGGACCGAGCAGTACTTC. Translated, it gives CASSTGTGTEQYF.

The CDR3 spells CASSLGGQRNSPLHF. The CDR3 bases are TGCGCCAGCAGCTTGGGCGGACAGAGGAATTCACCCCTCCACTTT. This sequence joins TRBV5-1 and TRBJ1-6; TRBD1 is a possible D gene (6 bases). The CDR3 has 15 residues. Trimming removed 0 bases from V and 7 bases from J, with 11 bases in between. Germline assignment: CDR1 SGHRS and CDR2 YFSETQ.

In its sample, this clone was seen once. The V and J genes are TRBV5-6 and TRBJ2-7, with D possibly matching TRBD2 (6 bases). The V end lost 0 bases, the J end lost 7 bases, and 20 bases lay between the germline ends. In germline, CDR1 is SGHDT, CDR2 YYEEEE. This CDR3 region has 16 residues. The CDR3 sequence: CASSLGTSSWGREQYF. The CDR3 DNA reads as TGTGCCAGCAGCTTGGGGACTTCTAGTTGGGGGAGGGAGCAGTACTTC.

CDR3 region: CASRRGGANTEAFF. The CDR3 bases are TGTGCCAGCAGGCGGGGAGGGGCGAACACTGAAGCTTTCTTT. The J gene is TRBJ1-1, the V gene TRBV2; D is perhaps TRBD1 (5 bases). V shed 6 bases and J shed 1 base, with 12 bases lying between them. The CDR3 has 14 amino acids. Germline V CDR1 and CDR2: SNHLY, FYNNEI.

V and J are TRBV30 and TRBJ2-1, with 10 bases aligning to TRBD2. The CDR3 loop spans 13 amino acids. Germline values: CDR1 GTSNPN, CDR2 SVGIG (reference sequence). J was trimmed by 6 bases and V by 3 bases; bases with no gene match: 2. CDR3 coding DNA: TGTGCCTGGAGACTAGCGGGATTCAATGAGCAGTTCTTC. It translates to CAWRLAGFNEQFF.

In DNA form, the CDR3 reads TGCGCCAGCAGCCCCATCTCTGGGGCCAACGTCCTGACTTTC. Amino acid sequence: CASSPISGANVLTF. V and J are TRBV5-1 and TRBJ2-6; D remains ambiguous. V shed 4 bases and J shed 0 bases, with 5 bases lying between them. This CDR3 contains 14 residues. The germline CDR1 and CDR2 sequences are SGHRS and YFSETQ. Looking up the rest from reference TRBV5-1 and TRBJ2-6 gives the full variable domain: KAGVTQTPRYLIKTRGQQVTLSCSPISGHRSVSWYQQTPGQGLQFLFEYFSETQRNKGNFPGRFSGRQFSNSRSEMNVSTLELGDSALYLCASSPISGANVLTFGAGSRLTVL.

This clone has only a few counts. The chain employs TRBV4-1 and TRBJ1-5, with D perhaps matching TRBD1 (6 bases). The germline V gene encodes CDR1 MGHRA and CDR2 YSYEKL. This CDR3 is 14 amino acids long. The V gene lost 1 base and the J gene lost 5 bases, with 9 bases spanning the gap. CDR3 bases: TGCGCCAGCAGCCAAGGGACAGAAGATCAGCCCCAGCATTTT. Protein sequence: CASSQGTEDQPQHF.